The 21 T cell receptor beta chains presented below share a single source sample, sequenced in a study of shared clonotypes between healthy human individuals. Libraries were prepared by immunoSEQ multiplex PCR; TCRdb keeps only in-frame clonotypes and omits some of them. This table holds fewer than 850,000 clones, more than 70% found once. Sequenced: memory CD4+ T cells sorted from blood. Subset defined: CD45RA-negative fraction. These receptors all come from a woman aged 30 to 39 in good health.

Turning to this clone: Other DNA sequences of this sample code for an identical CDR3. The chain carries TRBV30 and TRBJ1-1; D not certain. Germline V lookup: CDR1 GTSNPN, CDR2 SVGIG (reference sequence). The CDR3 has 13 residues. Trimming removed 0 bases from V and 1 base from J, with 6 bases in between. The CDR3 here is CAWSVWGNTEAFF. CDR3 coding DNA: TGTGCCTGGAGTGTATGGGGGAACACTGAAGCTTTCTTT.

The chain links TRBV30 to TRBJ1-1; perhaps TRBD1 as D (5 bases). V lost 2 bases, J lost 1 base, and 8 bases lay in between. CDR1 and CDR2 from the germline V gene are GTSNPN and SVGIG (reference sequence). The CDR3 covers 13 residues. The CDR3: CAWSSQGNTEAFF. The CDR3 DNA is TGTGCCTGGAGTTCCCAGGGGAACACTGAAGCTTTCTTT.

The CDR3 loop reads CASSVGLAGTDTQYF. CDR3 in DNA: TGTGCCAGCTCCGTAGGGCTAGCTGGCACAGATACGCAGTATTTT. The V and J genes are TRBV2 and TRBJ2-3; TRBD2 is a possible D gene (5 bases). The germline V and J ends were trimmed by 8 bases and 1 base, with 16 bases remaining between them. The CDR3 is made up of 15 amino acids. In germline, CDR1 is SNHLY, CDR2 FYNNEI.

Of note for this clone: Relative to the germline gene, one junction end is altered; a read error may explain this. The chain employs TRBV5-4 and TRBJ1-4; unclear D gene. The CDR3 has 17 amino acids. From germline, CDR1 is SGHNT and CDR2 YYREEE (reference sequence). CDR3 sequence reads: CASSQVRVWLANEKLFF. DNA for the CDR3: TGCGCCAGCAGCCAAGTGAGGGTCTGGTTGGCTAATGAAAAACTGTTTTTT.

This chain connects TRBV2 to TRBJ2-1, with D hard to call. Trimming shortened V by 2 bases and J by 0 bases, and 5 bases separated the two germline ends. Germline-derived CDR1 and CDR2 are SNHLY and FYNNEI. The CDR3 length is 14 residues. In DNA form, the CDR3 reads TGTGCCAGCAGTGAACGAGCCTCCTACAATGAGCAGTTCTTC. It yields the protein CASSERASYNEQFF.

The genes are TRBV11-3 and TRBJ2-7, with TRBD1 matching over 8 bases. J was trimmed by 3 bases and V by 4 bases; bases with no gene match: 2. This CDR3 has 13 amino acids. The germline CDR1 and CDR2 sequences are SGHNT and YENEEA. The CDR3 here is CASSWGQDYEQYF. CDR3 DNA sequence: TGTGCCAGCAGCTGGGGACAGGACTACGAGCAGTACTTC. The variable domain in full, with the rest retrieved from reference TRBV11-3 and TRBJ2-7, is EAGVVQSPRYKIIEKKQPVAFWCNPISGHNTLYWYLQNLGQGPELLIRYENEEAVDDSQLPKDRFSAERLKGVDSTLKIQPAELGDSAVYLCASSWGQDYEQYFGPGTRLTVT.

The rearrangement links TRBV6-5 to TRBJ2-3; no clear D gene. This CDR3 has 14 amino acids. CDR1 MNHEY and CDR2 SVGAGI come from the germline V gene. Trimming stripped 5 bases from V and 2 bases from J, with 11 bases between. The CDR3 sequence is CASSRHIPTDTQYF. The CDR3 DNA follows: TGTGCCAGCAGTCGACACATTCCCACAGATACGCAGTATTTT.

V usage is TRBV18 and J usage is TRBJ2-6; TRBD1 aligns across 11 bases. This CDR3 is built from 18 residues. Germline V gene lookup returns CDR1 KGHSH and CDR2 LQKENI. V was clipped by 0 bases and J by 1 base; unmatched bases: 2. The CDR3 sequence is CASSPPGQGVSGANVLTF. CDR3 DNA: TGTGCCAGCTCACCACCGGGACAGGGGGTGTCTGGGGCCAACGTCCTGACTTTC.

This clone came up a few times. Other DNA sequences of this sample code for an identical CDR3. The chain combines TRBV6-1 with TRBJ1-5; weak D call: TRBD1 (5 bases). V dropped 2 bases and J dropped 3 bases, with 14 bases sitting between them. Germline V CDR1 and CDR2: MNHNS, SASEGT. The CDR3 sequence is 16 residues long. The CDR3 region is CASSESVAGNNQPQHF. Written as DNA, the CDR3 is TGTGCCAGCAGTGAAAGTGTGGCAGGGAACAATCAGCCCCAGCATTTT.

This clone came up once. The chain employs TRBV6-1 and TRBJ2-7; D ambiguous. This CDR3 contains 12 residues. The germline gives CDR1 MNHNS, CDR2 SASEGT. With 7 bases removed from V and 8 bases from J, the gap between germline ends came to 15 bases. In DNA form, the CDR3 reads TGTGCCAGCACATCGGACGGCGGTCAGCAGTACTTC. It is translated as CASTSDGGQQYF.

The J gene is TRBJ1-2, the V gene TRBV18; 7 bases are a match to TRBD1. CDR3 length equals 14 residues. Germline V lookup: CDR1 KGHSH, CDR2 LQKENI. Trimming cost V 3 bases and J 2 bases; bases outside gene matches: 3. The CDR3 protein is CASSPGQENYGYTF. The CDR3 DNA reads as TGTGCCAGCTCACCCGGACAGGAGAACTATGGCTACACCTTC.

The J gene is TRBJ2-3, the V gene TRBV25-1; D unclear. Germline CDR1 MGHDK, CDR2 SYGVNS. The CDR3 has 12 residues. V lost 8 bases, J lost 1 base, and 7 bases lay in between. CDR3 amino acids: CASRTGTDTQYF. The CDR3 DNA reads as TGTGCCAGCCGGACCGGCACAGATACGCAGTATTTT.

The rearrangement links TRBV25-1 to TRBJ2-7; 11 bases agree with TRBD2. From germline, CDR1 is MGHDK and CDR2 SYGVNS. Trimming took 4 bases from V and 2 from J; bases not matched to a gene: 7. The CDR3 has 16 amino acids. In DNA form, the CDR3 reads TGTGCCAGCAGTGGTAGCGGGAGGGCCGGTACCTACGAGCAGTACTTC. It specifies CASSGSGRAGTYEQYF.

This chain joins TRBV28 and TRBJ1-2; D gene ambiguous. The CDR3 contains 13 residues. The V and J ends lost 4 bases and 5 bases respectively, with 11 bases between them. The germline gives CDR1 MDHEN, CDR2 SYDVKM. CDR3 nucleotide sequence: TGTGCCAGCAGTTCGAACAGAGGTTATGGCTACACCTTC. This codes for CASSSNRGYGYTF.

Only a few counts were recorded for this clone. This chain's CDR3 is CASSENYGYTF. The DNA of the CDR3 is TGCGCCAGCAGTGAAAACTATGGCTACACCTTC. This chain links TRBV10-1 with TRBJ1-2, with D unresolved. V gave up 3 bases and J gave up 2 bases, with 1 base separating them. The germline gives CDR1 WNHNN, CDR2 SYGVQD (reference sequence). CDR3 length: 11 amino acids.

This chain uses TRBV14 with TRBJ1-2; 8 nucleotides line up with TRBD1. V dropped 4 bases and J dropped 5; count of bases not matched to a gene: 6. Germline values: CDR1 SGHDN, CDR2 FVKESK. This CDR3 region has 14 residues. The CDR3 DNA sequence: TGTGCCAGCAGCCCTCGGACAGGGAGATATGGCTACACCTTC. The encoded protein is CASSPRTGRYGYTF.

This clone was picked up one time. The chain links TRBV7-2 to TRBJ2-1; D unresolved. The CDR3 consists of 13 residues. Germline V gene sequence: CDR1 SGHTA, CDR2 FQGNSA. The V end was cut by 4 bases, the J end by 7 bases, with 11 bases between. CDR3 sequence reads: CASSSRSANEQFF. The CDR3 nucleotides are TGTGCCAGCAGCTCCCGATCAGCTAATGAGCAGTTCTTC.

This chain connects TRBV6-6 to TRBJ2-2, with a possible D match to TRBD1 (5 bases). Germline V gene data show CDR1 as MNHNY and CDR2 as SVGAGI (reference sequence). V was trimmed by 0 bases and J by 5 bases, leaving 7 bases between them. CDR3 length: 14 residues. CDR3 protein: CASSYSQGTGELFF. The CDR3 DNA sequence: TGTGCCAGCAGTTACTCGCAGGGAACCGGGGAGCTGTTTTTT.

The chain has TRBV30 and TRBJ2-7; TRBD1 is a possible D gene (6 bases). This CDR3 contains 13 residues. V shed 2 bases and J shed 2 bases, with 10 bases lying between them. Germline V gene sequence: CDR1 GTSNPN, CDR2 SVGIG (reference sequence). CDR3 amino acids: CAWSIQGTYEQYF. In DNA form, the CDR3 reads TGTGCCTGGAGTATACAGGGTACCTACGAGCAGTACTTC.

The sample holds a few counts of this clone. J is TRBJ2-7 and V is TRBV28; TRBD2 aligns across 9 bases. The germline V gene has CDR1 MDHEN and CDR2 SYDVKM. The CDR3 runs 14 residues. V was pared by 3 bases and J by 5 bases, with 5 bases of the junction left unmatched. The CDR3 coding sequence is TGTGCCAGCAGTTTTGGCGGGAGGGCCCACGAGCAGTACTTC. Residues: CASSFGGRAHEQYF.

Turning to this clone: This same CDR3 is encoded by further DNA sequences in the sample. The gene calls are TRBV28 and TRBJ2-5; D remains ambiguous. Germline lookup yields CDR1 MDHEN and CDR2 SYDVKM. This CDR3 has 12 amino acids. Trimming stripped 2 bases from V and 7 bases from J, with 8 bases between. This CDR3 is CASSLPVGTQYF. The DNA for the CDR3 is TGTGCCAGCAGTTTACCGGTGGGGACCCAGTACTTC.